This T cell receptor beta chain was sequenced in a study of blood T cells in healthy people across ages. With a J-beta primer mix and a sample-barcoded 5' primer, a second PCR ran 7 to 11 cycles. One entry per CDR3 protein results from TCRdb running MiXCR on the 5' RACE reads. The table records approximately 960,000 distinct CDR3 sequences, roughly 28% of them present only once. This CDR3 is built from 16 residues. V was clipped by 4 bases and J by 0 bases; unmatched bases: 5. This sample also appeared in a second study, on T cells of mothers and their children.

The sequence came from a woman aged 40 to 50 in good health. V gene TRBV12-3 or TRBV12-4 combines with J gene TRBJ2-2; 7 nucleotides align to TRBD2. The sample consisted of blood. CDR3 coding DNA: TGTGCCAGCAGTTCCCCTAGCGGTGCGAACACCGGGGAGCTGTTTTTT. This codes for CASSSPSGANTGELFF.